A single T cell receptor (beta chain) is shown here with its context. This entry is derived from a study of blood T cell repertoires in COVID-19. Study overall: Sites across the United States, Italy and Spain contributed samples from acute and convalescent COVID-19. From T cells, B-cell-depleted T cells, or PBMCs came the material, which was cDNA or gDNA.

Original analysis: It was from reference gene primer amplification that nucleated cell counts were estimated. TCRdb's copy holds only in-frame clones and misses some; the assay was immunoSEQ multiplex PCR. V and J calls and clone size are given by that table; D and trimming were obtained from the DNA. This table has roughly 150,000 clones, around 87% appearing once. This TCR derives from a human donor in a cohort sampled during active COVID-19. The sequenced sample consisted of peripheral blood.

The CDR3 bases are TGTGCCAGCAGTGCCGATAGCGGGGGGGGCACAGATACGCAGTATTTT. Protein product: CASSADSGGGTDTQYF. The chain joins TRBV6-4 to TRBJ2-3; 11 bases map to TRBD2. Unmatched junction bases numbered 4, after V lost 4 bases and J lost 1 base. CDR3 length: 16 residues. Germline loops: CDR1 MRHNA, CDR2 SNTAGT.